A selection of T cell receptor beta chains follows, all from one sample in a study of blood T cell repertoires in COVID-19. Profiling relied on immunoSEQ multiplex PCR, and the TCRdb table lists in-frame clones only, not all of them. The data contain about 170,000 clones, roughly 82% of them singletons. Sequenced sample: PBMCs or T cells enriched from blood (not recorded which). These receptors came from a man between 45 and 60 years old who had recovered from COVID-19. Both conserved end residues are part of each CDR3. D genes are given only for firm matches. Rows may omit the clone size; those that give it use once, few, many or a size class.

D gene	clone size	V gene	J gene	CDR3 protein	CDR3 DNA
TRBD1	once	TRBV2	TRBJ1-3	CASSSDRVSGNTIYF	TGTGCCAGCAGTTCGGACAGGGTCTCTGGAAACACCATATATTTT
NA	NA	TRBV11-2	TRBJ2-1	CASSQQGSSYNEQFF	TGTGCCAGCAGCCAACAGGGTTCTTCCTACAATGAGCAGTTCTTC
NA	NA	TRBV9	TRBJ2-2	CASSVEPGGSTGELFF	TGTGCCAGCAGCGTAGAGCCGGGGGGCAGCACCGGGGAGCTGTTTTTT
NA	once	TRBV2	TRBJ1-3	CASTLQGPQAGNTIYF	TGTGCCAGCACCTTACAGGGCCCCCAAGCTGGAAACACCATATATTTT
TRBD1	NA	TRBV6-1	TRBJ1-2	CASSETGTGASFWGYTF	TGTGCCAGCAGTGAAACGGGCACAGGGGCCTCCTTCTGGGGCTACACCTTC
NA	NA	TRBV6-1	TRBJ2-4	CASSDYTLNIQYF	TGTGCCAGCAGTGATTACACCTTAAACATTCAGTACTTC
NA	NA	TRBV7-2	TRBJ1-1	CASSPPGARNTEAFF	TGTGCCAGCAGCCCACCAGGGGCCCGCAACACTGAAGCTTTCTTT
NA	once	TRBV19	TRBJ1-5	CASTLAASNQPQHF	TGTGCCAGTACCCTCGCGGCGAGCAATCAGCCCCAGCATTTT
NA	NA	TRBV5-4	TRBJ1-4	CASSMEQGTNEKLFF	TGTGCCAGCAGCATGGAACAGGGAACTAATGAAAAACTGTTTTTT
NA	NA	TRBV24-1	TRBJ1-2	CATSDSPLQGGYGYTF	TGTGCCACCAGTGACTCACCCCTACAGGGCGGCTATGGCTACACCTTC
NA	NA	TRBV6-5	TRBJ2-7	CASSYLLTGRPNEQYF	TGTGCCAGCAGTTACCTCCTCACGGGGAGACCGAACGAGCAGTACTTC
TRBD2	NA	TRBV5-1	TRBJ2-2	CASSLDSGVPTGELFF	TGCGCCAGCAGCTTGGATAGCGGGGTCCCAACCGGGGAGCTGTTTTTT
TRBD1	NA	TRBV6-5	TRBJ1-6	CASTGETGFNSPLHF	TGTGCCAGCACCGGGGAGACAGGGTTTAATTCACCCCTCCACTTT
TRBD1	NA	TRBV5-1	TRBJ1-3	CASSAGQGRASGNTIYF	TGCGCCAGCAGCGCGGGACAGGGGAGAGCCTCTGGAAACACCATATATTTT
TRBD1	NA	TRBV7-2	TRBJ1-3	CASSSGQVASGNTIYF	TGTGCCAGCAGCTCCGGACAGGTCGCCTCTGGAAACACCATATATTTT
NA	NA	TRBV3-1/TRBV3-2	TRBJ2-7	CASSQRPVMEQYF	TGTGCCAGCAGCCAGAGGCCCGTTATGGAGCAGTACTTC
NA	NA	TRBV27	TRBJ2-3	CASTLLGADTQYF	TGTGCCAGCACCCTATTGGGGGCTGATACGCAGTATTTT
TRBD2	NA	TRBV5-1	TRBJ2-2	CASSDLAGNTGELFF	TGCGCCAGCAGTGACCTAGCGGGGAACACCGGGGAGCTGTTTTTT
NA	NA	TRBV6-2/TRBV6-3	TRBJ1-2	CASSYSEPPGSDGYTF	TGTGCCAGCAGTTACTCGGAACCTCCGGGGTCGGATGGCTACACCTTC
NA	NA	TRBV15	TRBJ1-4	CATSDLGSALNEKLFF	TGTGCCACCAGCGACCTGGGCAGTGCCCTTAATGAAAAACTGTTTTTT
TRBD2	NA	TRBV10-1	TRBJ2-2	CASSDWIAGGLPGELFF	TGCGCCAGCAGTGACTGGATAGCGGGGGGCCTTCCCGGGGAGCTGTTTTTT
TRBD2	once	TRBV7-8	TRBJ2-7	CASSFLAGSYEQYF	TGTGCCAGCAGCTTCCTAGCGGGGTCCTACGAGCAGTACTTC
NA	once	TRBV2	TRBJ1-1	CASSQAPNTEAFF	TGTGCCAGCTCCCAAGCCCCGAACACTGAAGCTTTCTTT
TRBD1	NA	TRBV11-2	TRBJ1-1	CASSPQQGTYTEAFF	TGTGCCAGCAGCCCACAACAGGGGACGTACACTGAAGCTTTCTTT
NA	NA	TRBV7-9	TRBJ2-7	CASSFDGAYEQYF	TGTGCCAGCAGCTTCGACGGAGCCTACGAGCAGTACTTC
TRBD1	NA	TRBV7-8	TRBJ1-2	CASSLERTGAEEF	TGTGCCAGCAGCTTAGAACGGACAGGGGCGGAGGAGTTC
TRBD2	NA	TRBV4-2	TRBJ2-1	CASSQGLAEHNEQFF	TGTGCCAGCAGCCAAGGACTAGCGGAACACAATGAGCAGTTCTTC